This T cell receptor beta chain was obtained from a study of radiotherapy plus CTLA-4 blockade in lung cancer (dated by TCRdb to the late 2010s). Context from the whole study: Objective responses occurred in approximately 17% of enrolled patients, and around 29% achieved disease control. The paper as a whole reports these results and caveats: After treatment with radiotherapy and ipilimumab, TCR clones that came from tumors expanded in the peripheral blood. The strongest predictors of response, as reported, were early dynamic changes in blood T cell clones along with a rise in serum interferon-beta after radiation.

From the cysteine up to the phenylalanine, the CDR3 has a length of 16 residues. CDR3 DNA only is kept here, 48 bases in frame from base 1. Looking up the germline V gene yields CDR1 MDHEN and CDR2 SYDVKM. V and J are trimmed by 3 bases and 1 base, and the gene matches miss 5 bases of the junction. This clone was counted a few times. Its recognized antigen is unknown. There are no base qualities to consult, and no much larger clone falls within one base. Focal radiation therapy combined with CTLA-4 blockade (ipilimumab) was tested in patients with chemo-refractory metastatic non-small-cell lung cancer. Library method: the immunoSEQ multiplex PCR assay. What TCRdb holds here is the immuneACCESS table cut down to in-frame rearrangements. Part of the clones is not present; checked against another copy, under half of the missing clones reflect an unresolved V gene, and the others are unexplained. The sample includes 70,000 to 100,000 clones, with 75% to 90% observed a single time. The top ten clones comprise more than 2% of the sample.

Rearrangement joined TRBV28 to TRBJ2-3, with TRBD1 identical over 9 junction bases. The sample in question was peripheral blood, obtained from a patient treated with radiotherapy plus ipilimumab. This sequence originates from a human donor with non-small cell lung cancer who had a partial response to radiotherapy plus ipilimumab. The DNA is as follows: TGTGCCAGCAGTTTTATCCGACAGGGGGGCACAGATACGCAGTATTTT. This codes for CASSFIRQGGTDTQYF. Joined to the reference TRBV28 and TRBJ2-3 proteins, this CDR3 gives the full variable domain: DVKVTQSSRYLVKRTGEKVFLECVQDMDHENMFWYRQDPGLGLRLIYFSYDVKMKEKGDIPEGYSVSREKKERFSLILESASTNQTSMYLCASSFIRQGGTDTQYFGPGTRLTVL.